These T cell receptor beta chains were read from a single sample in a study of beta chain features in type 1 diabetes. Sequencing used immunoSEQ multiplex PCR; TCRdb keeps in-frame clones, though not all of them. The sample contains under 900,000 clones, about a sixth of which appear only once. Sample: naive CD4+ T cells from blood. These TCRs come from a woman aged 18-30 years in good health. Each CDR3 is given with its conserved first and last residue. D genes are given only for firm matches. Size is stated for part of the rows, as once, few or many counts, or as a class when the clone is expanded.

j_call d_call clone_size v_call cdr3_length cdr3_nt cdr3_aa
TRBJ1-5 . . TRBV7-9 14 TGTGCCAGCACCGAATGGGGAGGCAATCAGCCCCAGCATTTT CASTEWGGNQPQHF
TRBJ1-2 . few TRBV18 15 TGTGCCAGCTCACCAGCGGGGAGGCTGAACTATGGCTACACCTTC CASSPAGRLNYGYTF
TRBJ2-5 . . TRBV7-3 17 TGTGCCAGCAGCGATATTCTGCGACAGCATCTCGGGGAGACCCAGTACTTC CASSDILRQHLGETQYF
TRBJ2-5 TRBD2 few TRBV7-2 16 TGTGCCAGCAGCTTGGGGACTAGCGGCTCTCGCGAGACCCAGTACTTC CASSLGTSGSRETQYF
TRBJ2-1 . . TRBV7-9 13 TGTGCCAGCACTCGGGACATCTCCAATGAGCAGTTCTTC CASTRDISNEQFF
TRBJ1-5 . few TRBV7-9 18 TGTGCCAGCAGCTTAGCCCTTCAGGGGAGCGGAAGCAATCAGCCCCAGCATTTT CASSLALQGSGSNQPQHF
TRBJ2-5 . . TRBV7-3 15 TGTGCCAGCAGCTTAAGGCCGGCCGCCCAAGAGACCCAGTACTTC CASSLRPAAQETQYF
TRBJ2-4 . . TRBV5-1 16 TGCGCCAGCAGCTTGGTTCCTGGCCTAGCCAAAAACATTCAGTACTTC CASSLVPGLAKNIQYF
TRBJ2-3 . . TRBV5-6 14 TGTGCCAGCAGCTTGGTCGGGAGTCCAGATACGCAGTATTTT CASSLVGSPDTQYF
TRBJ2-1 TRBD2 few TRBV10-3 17 TGTGCCATCAGTCTGGGTACGGGACTAGCGGGAGGTTATGAGCAGTTCTTC CAISLGTGLAGGYEQFF
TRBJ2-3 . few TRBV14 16 TGTGCCAGCAGCCAAATCCTTAGCAGACACACAGATACGCAGTATTTT CASSQILSRHTDTQYF
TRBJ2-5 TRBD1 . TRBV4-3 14 TGCGCCAGCAGCCAGATGGGACAGGGAGAGACCCAGTACTTC CASSQMGQGETQYF
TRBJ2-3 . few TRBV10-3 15 TGTGCCATCAGTGACTCGGGTATAAGCACAGATACGCAGTATTTT CAISDSGISTDTQYF
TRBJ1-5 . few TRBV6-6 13 TGTGCCAGCAGTTGGGACGGCAATCAGCCCCAGCATTTT CASSWDGNQPQHF
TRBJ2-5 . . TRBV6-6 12 TGTGCCAGCAGTCGACTGGGGGAGACCCAGTACTTC CASSRLGETQYF
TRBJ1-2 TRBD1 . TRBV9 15 TGTGCCAGCAGCCCGGGACAGGGGTTTGACTATGGCTACACCTTC CASSPGQGFDYGYTF
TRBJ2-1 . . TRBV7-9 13 TGTGCCAGCAGCCCCGGAGGGGCCTATGAGCAGTTCTTC CASSPGGAYEQFF
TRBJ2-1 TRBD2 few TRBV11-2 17 TGTGCCAGCAGCTTAGAATGGCGGGAGGGCTTGAGGAATGAGCAGTTCTTC CASSLEWREGLRNEQFF
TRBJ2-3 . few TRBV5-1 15 TGCGCCAGCAGCTTGGGTGGCGTTCGTTCAGATACGCAGTATTTT CASSLGGVRSDTQYF
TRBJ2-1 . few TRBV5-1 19 TGCGCCAGCAGCCTAATCGGCGGTAGTAGCTTAAGCTCCTACAATGAGCAGTTCTTC CASSLIGGSSLSSYNEQFF